This paragraph covers one T cell receptor (beta chain) sequence. TCRdb's table, derived via immunoSEQ multiplex PCR, lists solely in-frame clones and lacks some. The sample has a few hundred thousand clones, approximately 88% seen once. This sample stems from a study of cytomegalovirus exposure and HLA in healthy donors. V was trimmed by 4 bases and J by 4 bases, leaving 14 bases between them. CDR1 and CDR2 from the germline V gene are SGDLS and YYNGEE. This CDR3 comprises 14 residues. The origin of this receptor is a woman in her 30s in good health and CMV-seropositive. V gene TRBV9 combines with J gene TRBJ1-2; D gene uncertain. What was sequenced was PBMCs. Here the CDR3 DNA reads TGTGCCAGCAGCACCAGCGGGTCGGTCTATGGCTACACCTTC. Amino acid sequence: CASSTSGSVYGYTF.